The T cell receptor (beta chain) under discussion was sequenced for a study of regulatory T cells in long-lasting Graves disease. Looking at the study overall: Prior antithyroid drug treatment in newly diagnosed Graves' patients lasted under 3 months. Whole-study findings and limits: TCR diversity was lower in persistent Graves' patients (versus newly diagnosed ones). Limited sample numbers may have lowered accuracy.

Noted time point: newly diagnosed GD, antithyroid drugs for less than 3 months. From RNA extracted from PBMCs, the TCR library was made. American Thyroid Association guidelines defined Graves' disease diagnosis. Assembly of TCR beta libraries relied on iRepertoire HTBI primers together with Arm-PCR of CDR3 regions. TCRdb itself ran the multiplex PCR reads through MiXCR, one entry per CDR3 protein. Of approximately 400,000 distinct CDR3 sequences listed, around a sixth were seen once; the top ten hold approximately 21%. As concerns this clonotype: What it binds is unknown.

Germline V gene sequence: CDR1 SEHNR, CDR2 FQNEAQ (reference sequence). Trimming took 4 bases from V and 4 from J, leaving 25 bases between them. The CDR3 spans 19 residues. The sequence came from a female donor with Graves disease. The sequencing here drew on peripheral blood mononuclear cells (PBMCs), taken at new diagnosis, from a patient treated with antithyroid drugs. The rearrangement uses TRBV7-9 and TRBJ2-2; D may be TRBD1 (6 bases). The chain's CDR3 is CASSSTRSGAGSGTGELFF. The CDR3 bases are TGTGCCAGCAGCTCCACACGTTCAGGGGCTGGAAGCGGCACCGGGGAGCTGTTTTTT.